This TCR beta chain was sequenced in a study of T cells expressing NK-cell markers. In the study overall: In the group of eight sequenced donors, seven were HCMV-seropositive and one was seronegative.

Germline values: CDR1 DFQATT, CDR2 SNEGSKA (reference sequence). The CDR3 has 13 amino acids. TCRdb reprocessed the 5' RACE reads and reports one entry per CDR3 protein, with no DNA. This sample's clone table lists about 540,000 distinct CDR3 sequences. The chain couples TRBV20-1 to TRBJ1-4; lacking DNA, the TRBD1 call made by TCRdb goes unchecked. This clonotype was sampled from a man aged 18 to 30 in good health. The sample consisted of blood T cells: a sorted CD56 or NKG2C T cell subset, CD4+ or CD8+ T cells, or bulk PBMC T cells (not recorded which). The CDR3 region is CSAIRDRHEKLFF.